This T cell receptor (beta chain) stems from a study of human T cells and chemical hapten exposure. The overall study: Small pooled library volume differences mainly caused per-sample TCR yield variation. Overall study results and limits: Among TCRs, those above 1 in 1000 frequency were unaffected by DPC sensitization.

Noted time point: healthy volunteer bleed at 2 weeks. Unfractionated whole blood served as the source for total RNA extraction. In germline, CDR1 is DFQATT, CDR2 SNEGSKA (reference sequence). Trimming took off 2 bases at V and 4 bases at J, with 11 bases between the two ends. The CDR3 has 13 amino acids. This clonotype was found many times. Its target is not known. TCRdb recomputed calls from the RACE reads with MiXCR, one row per CDR3 protein. The sample gives around 130,000 distinct CDR3 sequences, roughly 9% of which show up once; roughly 1.6% is in the top ten. Sequences were obtained from whole blood. This receptor was taken from a male donor in good health. Some clones in this sample may be carry-over from other donors' samples. The V and J genes are TRBV20-1 and TRBJ1-2, with a possible D match to TRBD1 (6 bases). CDR3 DNA: TGCAGTGCTAGACCTCAGGACAGCTATGGCTACACCTTC. This codes for CSARPQDSYGYTF.